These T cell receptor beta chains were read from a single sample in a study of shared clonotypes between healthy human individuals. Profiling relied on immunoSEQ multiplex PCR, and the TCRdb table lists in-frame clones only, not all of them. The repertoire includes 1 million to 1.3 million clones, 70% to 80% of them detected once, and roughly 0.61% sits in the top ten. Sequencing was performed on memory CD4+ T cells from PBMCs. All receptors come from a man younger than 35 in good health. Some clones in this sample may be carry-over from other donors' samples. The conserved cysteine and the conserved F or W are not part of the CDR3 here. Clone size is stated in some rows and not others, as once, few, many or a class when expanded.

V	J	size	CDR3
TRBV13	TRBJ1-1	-	ASESSSAGRTEAF
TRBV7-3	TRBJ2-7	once	ASSLSAGASGEQY
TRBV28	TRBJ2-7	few	AIQGRAYEQY
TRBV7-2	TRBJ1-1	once	ASSYRGLRDTEAF
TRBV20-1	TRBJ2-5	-	TGRLGETQY
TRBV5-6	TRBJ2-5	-	ASSLAGPGETQY
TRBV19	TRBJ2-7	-	ASPFPGGDRGYEQY
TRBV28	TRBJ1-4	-	ASSLNSGGIIKLF
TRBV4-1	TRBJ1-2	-	ASSQDTGFYGYT
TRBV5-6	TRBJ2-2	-	ASSLYGSANTGELF
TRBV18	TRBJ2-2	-	ASSWTGPTGELF
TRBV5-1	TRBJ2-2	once	ASSSGLTNTGELF
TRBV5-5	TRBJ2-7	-	ASSRGTEKYEQY
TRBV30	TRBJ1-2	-	AWSSRYRRGGYT
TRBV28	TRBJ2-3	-	ASTPQRGYSTDTQY
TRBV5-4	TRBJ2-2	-	ASTLLAGGPGSPTGELF
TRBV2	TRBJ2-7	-	ASTRELAGSYEQY
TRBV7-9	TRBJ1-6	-	ASSLEGNSPLH
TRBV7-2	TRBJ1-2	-	ASSLSALYGYT
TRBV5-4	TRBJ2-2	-	ASRPTNGGELF
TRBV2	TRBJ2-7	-	ASRETSGTYEQY
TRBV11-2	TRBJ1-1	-	ASSLDLYNAEAF
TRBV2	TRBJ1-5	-	ASSPTGGTQPQH
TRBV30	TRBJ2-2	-	AWRGDRRRKTGELF
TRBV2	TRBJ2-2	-	ATTKDRSNTGELF
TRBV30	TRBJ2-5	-	AWSVTGGSETQY
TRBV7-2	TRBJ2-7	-	ASSVGTGYEQY
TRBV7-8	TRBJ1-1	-	ASSLKRDGTEAF
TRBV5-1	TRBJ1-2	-	ASSSQGVWGYT
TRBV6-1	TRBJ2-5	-	ASGRGGSRIETQY
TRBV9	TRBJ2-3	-	ASSVGLRGTGGTGSTQY
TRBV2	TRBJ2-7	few	ASSVDRGYEQY
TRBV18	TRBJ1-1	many	ASSPGTQISF
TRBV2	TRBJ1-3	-	ASRGDSGNTIY
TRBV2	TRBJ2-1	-	ASSEALGVEQF
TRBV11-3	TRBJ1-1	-	ASSSGGDTEAF
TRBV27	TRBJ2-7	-	ASAGGGSYEQY
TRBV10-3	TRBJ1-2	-	AISTDQRNYGYT
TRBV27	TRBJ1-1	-	ASSFQRETEAF
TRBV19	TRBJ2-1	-	ASSLASGRASYNEQF
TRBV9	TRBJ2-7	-	ASSVAAGNTYEQY
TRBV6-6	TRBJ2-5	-	ASSFTRGYQETQY
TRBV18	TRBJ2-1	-	ASSPRAGTGGDNEQF
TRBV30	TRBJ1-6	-	AWDRGLSSPLH
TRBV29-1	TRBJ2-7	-	SVERGQGDEQY
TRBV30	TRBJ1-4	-	AWSVHGAPLNEKLF
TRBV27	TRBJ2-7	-	ASSFLASYEQY
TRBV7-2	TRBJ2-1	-	ASSLGPAGTYNEQF
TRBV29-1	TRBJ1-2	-	SVDYGYT
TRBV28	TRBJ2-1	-	ASSLLASGRRNEQF
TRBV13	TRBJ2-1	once	ASSLGLAGGPGEQF
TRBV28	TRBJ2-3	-	ASSLPETGRAQY
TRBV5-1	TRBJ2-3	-	ASSLEDRVEDTQY
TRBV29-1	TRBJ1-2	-	SVGASQQRDGYT
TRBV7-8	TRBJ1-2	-	ASSPRDPKGYGYT
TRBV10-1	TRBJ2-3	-	ASSTGWADTQY
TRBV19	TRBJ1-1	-	ASSYPTQGAENTEAF
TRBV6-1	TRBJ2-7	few	ASRPQRGTYEQY
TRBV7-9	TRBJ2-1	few	ASSFGYNEQF